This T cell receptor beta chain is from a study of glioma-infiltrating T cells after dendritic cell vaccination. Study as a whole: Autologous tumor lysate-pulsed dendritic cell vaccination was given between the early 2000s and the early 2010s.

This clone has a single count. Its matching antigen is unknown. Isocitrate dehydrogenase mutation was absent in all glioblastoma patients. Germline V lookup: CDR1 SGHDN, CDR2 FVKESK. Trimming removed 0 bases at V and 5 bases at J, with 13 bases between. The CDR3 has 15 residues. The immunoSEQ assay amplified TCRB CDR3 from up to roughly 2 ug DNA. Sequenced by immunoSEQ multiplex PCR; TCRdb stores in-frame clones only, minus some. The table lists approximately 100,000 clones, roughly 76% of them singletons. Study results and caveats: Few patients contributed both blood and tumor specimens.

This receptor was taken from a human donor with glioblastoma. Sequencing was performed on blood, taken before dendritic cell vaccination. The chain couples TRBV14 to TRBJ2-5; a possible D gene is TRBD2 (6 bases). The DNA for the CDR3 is TGTGCCAGCAGCCAAGATGCGGCAGGGAGGGAGACCCAGTACTTC. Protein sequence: CASSQDAAGRETQYF.